Listed below are T cell receptor beta chains from one sample, sequenced in a study of graft-versus-host responses after intestinal transplantation. Sequencing used immunoSEQ multiplex PCR; TCRdb keeps in-frame clones, though not all of them. The profile shows about 97,000 clones, 91% of them singletons. These receptors' antigens are unknown. Sequences were derived from unstimulated CD4+ T cells sorted from spleen or lymph node cells, sampled before transplant. The receptors derive from a human donor who was the organ donor for an intestinal transplant. Each CDR3 is given with its conserved first and last residue. D genes are given only for firm matches. Size is stated for part of the rows, as once, few or many counts, or as a class when the clone is expanded.

clone_size d_call j_call v_call cdr3_aa cdr3_nt
. . TRBJ2-7 TRBV19 CASSPSGQGHYEQYF TGTGCCAGTAGCCCCAGTGGGCAGGGGCACTACGAGCAGTACTTC
. . TRBJ1-1 TRBV11-2 CASSGSPPAGRPEAFF TGTGCCAGCAGCGGCTCCCCCCCCGCAGGGAGGCCTGAAGCTTTCTTT
. TRBD2 TRBJ2-1 TRBV9 CASSVLTGGAYNEQFF TGTGCCAGCAGCGTCCTTACGGGAGGGGCGTACAATGAGCAGTTCTTC
. . TRBJ1-2 TRBV2 CASSGESWANYGYTF TGTGCCAGCAGTGGGGAGTCGTGGGCTAACTATGGCTACACCTTC
. TRBD1 TRBJ2-7 TRBV25-1 CASSERTGQYEQYF TGTGCCAGCAGTGAACGGACAGGGCAATACGAGCAGTACTTC
. TRBD1 TRBJ1-4 TRBV2 CASRGTGTGRRATNEKLFF TGTGCCAGCAGGGGGACCGGGACAGGGAGGAGAGCAACTAATGAAAAACTGTTTTTT
. TRBD2 TRBJ2-7 TRBV15 CATSRDRGGDEQYF TGTGCCACCAGCAGAGACCGGGGAGGGGACGAGCAGTACTTC
. . TRBJ2-1 TRBV4-2 CASSQEGGVYNEQFF TGTGCCAGCAGCCAAGAAGGGGGAGTCTACAATGAGCAGTTCTTC
. . TRBJ2-7 TRBV7-2 CASSLVRASEQYF TGTGCCAGCAGCTTAGTGCGCGCCTCCGAGCAGTACTTC
. TRBD1 TRBJ1-6 TRBV19 CASTLTGGNSPLHF TGTGCCAGTACCCTAACAGGGGGCAATTCACCCCTCCACTTT
. . TRBJ2-6 TRBV7-2 CASSLTRGTGANVLTF TGTGCCAGCAGTCTCACAAGGGGGACTGGGGCCAACGTCCTGACTTTC
. . TRBJ2-3 TRBV7-3 CASSPRGDTQYF TGTGCCAGCAGCCCCCGCGGTGATACGCAGTATTTT
. TRBD2 TRBJ2-3 TRBV27 CASFRNRTSGGSTDTQYF TGTGCCAGTTTCAGGAACCGGACTAGCGGGGGGAGCACAGATACGCAGTATTTT
. . TRBJ1-6 TRBV19 CASSIGGHRISSPLHF TGTGCCAGTAGTATAGGAGGACACAGGATAAGTTCACCCCTCCACTTT
. . TRBJ2-5 TRBV2 CASSTRETQYF TGTGCCAGCAGCACGCGGGAGACCCAGTACTTC
. . TRBJ1-6 TRBV4-1 CASSQEGRGSYNSPLHF TGCGCCAGCAGCCAAGAGGGGAGGGGCTCCTATAATTCACCCCTCCACTTT
. . TRBJ2-7 TRBV7-9 CASRGAAKGYEQYF TGTGCCAGCCGGGGGGCCGCGAAGGGTTACGAGCAGTACTTC
once . TRBJ1-1 TRBV7-3 CASSPLWNTEAFF TGTGCCAGCAGCCCCCTGTGGAACACTGAAGCTTTCTTT
few . TRBJ2-7 TRBV6-6 CASRTDRFWEQYF TGTGCCAGCAGGACAGACAGGTTTTGGGAGCAGTACTTC
. . TRBJ1-6 TRBV2 CASSGTGNSPLHF TGTGCCAGCAGTGGTACGGGAAATTCACCCCTCCACTTT
. . TRBJ2-2 TRBV4-2 CASSPGDTGELFF TGTGCCAGCAGCCCAGGGGACACCGGGGAGCTGTTTTTT
. TRBD1 TRBJ2-7 TRBV5-8 CASSRRDSYEQYF TGTGCCAGCAGCCGACGGGACAGCTACGAGCAGTACTTC
. . TRBJ1-2 TRBV5-4 CASSALTGLGNYGYTF TGTGCCAGCAGCGCACTTACAGGGCTCGGGAACTATGGCTACACCTTC
. . TRBJ1-3 TRBV6-6 CASSYGQTGPGNTIYF TGTGCCAGCAGTTACGGCCAAACAGGGCCCGGAAACACCATATATTTT
. TRBD1 TRBJ1-2 TRBV27 CASSPTGFYYGYTF TGTGCCAGCAGCCCGACAGGGTTTTACTATGGCTACACCTTC
. . TRBJ1-6 TRBV28 CASKEINSPLHF TGTGCCAGCAAAGAGATAAATTCACCCCTCCACTTT
. . TRBJ2-7 TRBV4-2 CASSLNPGNYEQYF TGTGCCAGCAGCCTCAACCCCGGGAACTACGAGCAGTACTTC
. . TRBJ2-3 TRBV5-1 CASSSPGPANTQYF TGCGCCAGCAGCTCGCCTGGGCCGGCAAATACGCAGTATTTT
once . TRBJ2-7 TRBV19 CASSSADSYEQYF TGTGCCAGTAGTTCAGCGGACAGCTACGAGCAGTACTTC
. TRBD1 TRBJ1-4 TRBV6-5 CASSYSSQGGNEKLFF TGTGCCAGCAGTTACTCGAGCCAGGGGGGTAATGAAAAACTGTTTTTT
. . TRBJ1-5 TRBV18 CASSFTGSNQPQHF TGTGCCAGCTCATTCACAGGTAGCAATCAGCCCCAGCATTTT
. . TRBJ1-3 TRBV28 CASSFQGSGNTIYF TGTGCCAGCAGTTTCCAGGGCTCTGGAAACACCATATATTTT
once TRBD2 TRBJ2-1 TRBV9 CASSALAGSYNEQFF TGTGCCAGCAGCGCCCTAGCGGGGTCCTACAATGAGCAGTTCTTC
. . TRBJ2-2 TRBV5-4 CASSLAGGNTGELFF TGTGCCAGCAGCTTGGCCGGGGGGAACACCGGGGAGCTGTTTTTT
. TRBD1 TRBJ2-2 TRBV11-2 CASSLVGTGGAGELFF TGTGCCAGCAGCTTAGTTGGGACAGGGGGCGCCGGGGAGCTGTTTTTT
. . TRBJ1-1 TRBV6-1 CASRTGTNTEAFF TGTGCCAGCAGAACCGGGACTAACACTGAAGCTTTCTTT
once TRBD1 TRBJ2-1 TRBV19 CASSVDRDSMNERFF TGTGCCAGTAGTGTCGACAGGGATTCGATGAATGAGCGGTTCTTC
. TRBD2 TRBJ2-1 TRBV4-2 CASSLQTSTNYNEQFF TGTGCCAGCAGCCTTCAGACTAGCACGAACTACAATGAGCAGTTCTTC
. TRBD1 TRBJ2-7 TRBV2 CASSVRTGTYEQYF TGTGCCAGTAGTGTTAGGACAGGGACCTACGAGCAGTACTTC
. . TRBJ1-6 TRBV28 CASSVINLLYNSPLHF TGTGCCAGCAGTGTAATAAATTTACTCTATAATTCACCCCTCCACTTT
. TRBD1 TRBJ1-3 TRBV14 CASSQDGTGPGNTIYF TGTGCCAGCAGCCAAGATGGGACAGGCCCTGGAAACACCATATATTTT
. TRBD1 TRBJ2-7 TRBV4-1 CASSHETGGTYEQYF TGCGCCAGCAGCCACGAAACAGGGGGCACGTACGAGCAGTACTTC
. TRBD2 TRBJ2-7 TRBV4-3 CASSQERGDRGSYEQYF TGCGCCAGCAGCCAAGAGCGGGGGGATAGGGGTTCCTACGAGCAGTACTTC
. TRBD2 TRBJ2-3 TRBV10-3 CAISDTRLAHTQYF TGTGCCATCAGTGACACCAGACTAGCGCATACGCAGTATTTT
. TRBD1 TRBJ1-6 TRBV6-5 CASRRDRGYNSPLHF TGTGCCAGCAGGAGGGACAGGGGGTATAATTCACCCCTCCACTTT
. . TRBJ2-7 TRBV21-1 CASSSGRKRGLYEQYF TGTGCCAGCAGCTCTGGAAGGAAGCGGGGGCTCTACGAGCAGTACTTC
few TRBD1 TRBJ1-4 TRBV18 CASSPLPGQREKLFF TGTGCCAGCTCACCCTTGCCGGGACAGAGAGAAAAACTGTTTTTT
. . TRBJ2-7 TRBV7-9 CASSVNFSSYEQYF TGTGCCAGCAGTGTTAATTTTAGCTCCTACGAGCAGTACTTC
. . TRBJ2-3 TRBV6-1 CASSEVADTQYF TGTGCCAGCAGTGAAGTAGCAGATACGCAGTATTTT
. . TRBJ2-7 TRBV2 CASSVGAASYEQYF TGTGCCAGCAGTGTAGGGGCGGCCTCCTACGAGCAGTACTTC
few . TRBJ1-1 TRBV18 CASSRLGGGLRTEAFF TGTGCCAGCTCACGATTAGGCGGGGGGTTGAGGACTGAAGCTTTCTTT
. . TRBJ2-5 TRBV11-2 CASSLGQITRQYF TGTGCCAGCAGCTTAGGGCAGATCACCAGGCAGTACTTC
. TRBD1 TRBJ1-6 TRBV4-3 CASSQDRGTVGHF TGCGCCAGCAGCCAAGATCGTGGGACAGTGGGCCACTTT
. TRBD2 TRBJ2-1 TRBV6-6 CASSLTSGGGYNEQFF TGTGCCAGCAGCCTAACTAGCGGGGGGGGATACAATGAGCAGTTCTTC
. . TRBJ1-2 TRBV4-1 CASSAGSGYGYTF TGCGCCAGCAGCGCCGGGTCTGGGTATGGCTACACCTTC
. TRBD2 TRBJ2-3 TRBV27 CASSPRLAGGHTQYF TGTGCCAGCAGTCCAAGACTAGCGGGGGGTCATACGCAGTATTTT
. . TRBJ1-2 TRBV19 CASSLGETYNYGYTF TGTGCCAGTAGTCTTGGAGAGACCTATAACTATGGCTACACCTTC
. . TRBJ2-1 TRBV5-1 CASSLVQGYNEQFF TGCGCCAGCAGCTTGGTCCAGGGGTACAATGAGCAGTTCTTC
. TRBD1 TRBJ2-7 TRBV4-2 CASSPGQGAYEQYF TGTGCCAGCAGCCCCGGACAGGGGGCCTACGAGCAGTACTTC